This T cell receptor (beta chain) originates from a study of OX40 agonist ivuxolimab in advanced cancers. Study-wide background: Of the patients, three showed partial responses, one with hepatocellular carcinoma and two with cutaneous melanoma.

CDR3 length: 14 amino acids. Germline CDR1 reads MNHNY; CDR2 reads SVGAGI (reference sequence). The V gene end was trimmed by 1 base and the J gene end by 5 bases; junction bases not matched to a gene: 4. Sampling times: baseline, cycle 4 day 1, cycle 7 day 1. Some clones are missing from TCRdb's copy, which holds only in-frame ones; the method was immunoSEQ multiplex PCR. The sample has some 68,000 clones; 83% are singletons. The clonotype comes from an adult with an advanced solid tumor such as melanoma, head and neck, liver or kidney cancer. Sequenced material: CD4+ or CD8+ T cells sorted from blood, taken in a trial of the OX40 agonist ivuxolimab. V gene TRBV6-6 combines with J gene TRBJ1-2; 7 nucleotides match TRBD1. As DNA, the CDR3 is TGTGCCAGCAGTTACTTGGGACAGAAGTATGGCTACACCTTC. This codes for CASSYLGQKYGYTF.